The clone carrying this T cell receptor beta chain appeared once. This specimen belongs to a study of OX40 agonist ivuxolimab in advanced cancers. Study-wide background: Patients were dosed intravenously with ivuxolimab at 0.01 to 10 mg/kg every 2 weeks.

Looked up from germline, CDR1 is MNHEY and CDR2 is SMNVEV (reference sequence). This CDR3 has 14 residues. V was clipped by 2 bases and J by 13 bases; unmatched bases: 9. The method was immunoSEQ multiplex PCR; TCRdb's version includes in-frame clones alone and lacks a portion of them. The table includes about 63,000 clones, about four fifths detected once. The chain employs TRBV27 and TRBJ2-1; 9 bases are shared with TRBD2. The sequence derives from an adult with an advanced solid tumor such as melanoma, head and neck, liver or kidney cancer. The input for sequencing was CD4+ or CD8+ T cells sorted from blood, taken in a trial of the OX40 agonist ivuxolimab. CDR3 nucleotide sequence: TGTGCCAGCAGTTTAAGGCAAGCGGGGGGTAGACAGTTCTTC. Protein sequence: CASSLRQAGGRQFF.